These T cell receptor beta chains were read from a single sample in a study of cytomegalovirus exposure and HLA in healthy donors. Repertoires were generated with immunoSEQ multiplex PCR, while TCRdb's copy carries only in-frame clones and drops some. The data show tens of thousands of clones, over 90% seen once. The sequenced sample was PBMCs. Receptors originate from a woman between 18 and 29 years old in good health and CMV-seronegative. The CDR3 runs from the conserved cysteine through the conserved F or W. A D gene is named only where the DNA matches it firmly. Size tells how often a clone was seen (once, few, many) or the class of an expanded clone, and some rows leave it out.

clone_size j_call cdr3_length d_call v_call cdr3_aa cdr3_nt
once TRBJ2-2 13 TRBD2 TRBV2 CARAGDQAGELFF TGTGCCAGAGCGGGAGATCAGGCCGGGGAGCTGTTTTTT
- TRBJ1-1 12 - TRBV25-1 CASSAGRTEAFF TGTGCCAGCAGCGCAGGGAGGACTGAAGCTTTCTTT
- TRBJ2-7 16 - TRBV13 CASSPGVRVSSYEQYF TGTGCCAGCAGCCCCGGGGTTAGGGTAAGCTCCTACGAGCAGTACTTC
- TRBJ2-1 16 TRBD2 TRBV9 CASSMGGRVSYNEQFF TGTGCCAGCAGCATGGGCGGGAGGGTCTCCTACAATGAGCAGTTCTTC
- TRBJ1-2 18 - TRBV2 CASRQSGNSPMTGYGYTF TGTGCCAGCAGGCAATCCGGGAACTCCCCCATGACGGGCTATGGCTACACCTTC
- TRBJ1-1 15 TRBD1 TRBV5-1 CASSLEDRGRAEAFF TGCGCCAGCAGCTTGGAGGACAGGGGGCGGGCTGAAGCTTTCTTT
- TRBJ2-1 15 TRBD2 TRBV6-5 CASSQGLAGGNEQFF TGTGCCAGCAGTCAAGGACTAGCGGGAGGGAATGAGCAGTTCTTC
- TRBJ2-7 13 TRBD1 TRBV27 CASSSQTGGEQYF TGTGCCAGCAGTTCCCAGACAGGGGGCGAGCAGTACTTC
- TRBJ1-1 13 - TRBV14 CASSPRMDTEAFF TGTGCCAGCAGCCCGAGAATGGACACTGAAGCTTTCTTT
- TRBJ2-2 16 - TRBV7-7 CASSLSAGADTGELFF TGTGCTAGCAGCTTATCGGCAGGGGCCGACACCGGGGAGCTGTTTTTT